These T cell receptor beta chains were read from a single sample in a study of shared clonotypes between healthy human individuals. Using immunoSEQ multiplex PCR, the repertoire was profiled, and TCRdb retains in-frame clones only, with some absent. Of fewer than 650,000 clones listed, roughly four fifths were seen once; the top ten hold 13%. The sample was PBMCs. The origin of the receptors is a woman aged 40 to 55 in good health. Some clones in this sample may be carry-over from other donors' samples. CDR3s include the opening cysteine and the closing phenylalanine or tryptophan. Fields, in order: D gene, J gene, clone size, V gene, CDR3 DNA, CDR3 protein. The D gene is left open where the match is weak. The size field is filled for only some rows; it gives once, few, many or a size class.

D gene: -; J gene: TRBJ1-4; clone size: -; V gene: TRBV15; CDR3 DNA: TGTGCCACCAGCAGTTACGACCGAAAACTGTTTTTT; CDR3 protein: CATSSYDRKLFF
D gene: -; J gene: TRBJ2-7; clone size: -; V gene: TRBV18; CDR3 DNA: TGTGCCAGCTCACTCGGGACCCACGGGGCAGCTAACGAGCAGTACTTC; CDR3 protein: CASSLGTHGAANEQYF
D gene: -; J gene: TRBJ1-4; clone size: few; V gene: TRBV28; CDR3 DNA: TGTGCCAGCAGTTCCCTGGACAGAGGTGAAAAACTGTTTTTT; CDR3 protein: CASSSLDRGEKLFF
D gene: -; J gene: TRBJ1-5; clone size: few; V gene: TRBV6-5; CDR3 DNA: TGTGCCAGCAATAGGGGCTCTCCGGGGGATCAGCCCCAGCATTTT; CDR3 protein: CASNRGSPGDQPQHF
D gene: -; J gene: TRBJ1-1; clone size: few; V gene: TRBV18; CDR3 DNA: TGTGCCAGCTCCCCCGGGATTTGGAACACTGAAGCTTTCTTT; CDR3 protein: CASSPGIWNTEAFF
D gene: -; J gene: TRBJ2-7; clone size: -; V gene: TRBV28; CDR3 DNA: TGTGCCAGCAAGGTGACATCTACCTACGAGCAGTACTTC; CDR3 protein: CASKVTSTYEQYF
D gene: TRBD1; J gene: TRBJ1-5; clone size: few; V gene: TRBV18; CDR3 DNA: TGTGCCAGCTCACCGGGACAGCCCAATCAGCCCCAGCATTTT; CDR3 protein: CASSPGQPNQPQHF
D gene: -; J gene: TRBJ1-2; clone size: -; V gene: TRBV7-2; CDR3 DNA: TGTGCCAGCAGCTTAGCAGGGGAGAATAGGTATGGCTACACCTTC; CDR3 protein: CASSLAGENRYGYTF
D gene: -; J gene: TRBJ1-2; clone size: -; V gene: TRBV6-5; CDR3 DNA: TGTGCCAGCAGTAGGGGATCCGGAGGCTACACCTTC; CDR3 protein: CASSRGSGGYTF
D gene: TRBD1; J gene: TRBJ1-2; clone size: -; V gene: TRBV28; CDR3 DNA: TGTGCCAGCAGTGTTCCAGGGGGCGGTGGCTACACCTTC; CDR3 protein: CASSVPGGGGYTF
D gene: -; J gene: TRBJ2-3; clone size: -; V gene: TRBV5-1; CDR3 DNA: TGCGCCAGCAGCTTAGGGGATTGGACAGATACGCAGTATTTT; CDR3 protein: CASSLGDWTDTQYF
D gene: TRBD2; J gene: TRBJ2-1; clone size: -; V gene: TRBV11-2; CDR3 DNA: TGTGCCAGCAGCTTAGACCCCGGGGGGTTCCATGAGCAGTTCTTC; CDR3 protein: CASSLDPGGFHEQFF
D gene: -; J gene: TRBJ2-4; clone size: -; V gene: TRBV4-1; CDR3 DNA: TGCGCCAGCAGCCCAGGACTACCGGCCGTGGCCAAAAACATTCAGTACTTC; CDR3 protein: CASSPGLPAVAKNIQYF
D gene: TRBD1; J gene: TRBJ2-5; clone size: -; V gene: TRBV11-2; CDR3 DNA: TGTGCCAGCAGCTTAGGGGACAGTCCCTTGGAGACCCAGTACTTC; CDR3 protein: CASSLGDSPLETQYF
D gene: -; J gene: TRBJ2-1; clone size: -; V gene: TRBV7-9; CDR3 DNA: TGTGCCAGCAGCCGTAACAATGAGCAGTTCTTC; CDR3 protein: CASSRNNEQFF
D gene: -; J gene: TRBJ2-7; clone size: few; V gene: TRBV5-1; CDR3 DNA: TGCGCCAGCAGCGACGGACGAGGGGCGGGCTACGAGCAGTACTTC; CDR3 protein: CASSDGRGAGYEQYF
D gene: -; J gene: TRBJ1-6; clone size: few; V gene: TRBV27; CDR3 DNA: TGTGCCAGCAGTTTCCGCGGGCATAATTCACCCCTCCACTTT; CDR3 protein: CASSFRGHNSPLHF
D gene: -; J gene: TRBJ2-4; clone size: many; V gene: TRBV6-1; CDR3 DNA: TGTGCCAGCAGTGAAGCTTCGGGCGGCGCAAACATTCAGTACTTC; CDR3 protein: CASSEASGGANIQYF
D gene: -; J gene: TRBJ1-1; clone size: -; V gene: TRBV4-1; CDR3 DNA: TGCGCCAGCAGCCCCGGACCCCTCACGGGGACTGAAGCTTTCTTT; CDR3 protein: CASSPGPLTGTEAFF
D gene: -; J gene: TRBJ1-2; clone size: -; V gene: TRBV29-1; CDR3 DNA: TGCAGCGTTGGACAGGCGGGCTATGGCTACACCTTC; CDR3 protein: CSVGQAGYGYTF
D gene: -; J gene: TRBJ1-5; clone size: -; V gene: TRBV7-7; CDR3 DNA: TGTGCCAGCAGCTTAGGGGAGCATCAGCCCCAGCATTTT; CDR3 protein: CASSLGEHQPQHF
D gene: TRBD1; J gene: TRBJ2-7; clone size: -; V gene: TRBV9; CDR3 DNA: TGTGCCAGCAGCGTGGGCCTAACCCGGGGGGACAGGGACGAGCAGTACTTC; CDR3 protein: CASSVGLTRGDRDEQYF
D gene: TRBD1; J gene: TRBJ2-7; clone size: -; V gene: TRBV28; CDR3 DNA: TGTGCCAGCAGTTATGGCAGGGGGCTGGGTGAGCAGTACTTC; CDR3 protein: CASSYGRGLGEQYF
D gene: -; J gene: TRBJ1-2; clone size: -; V gene: TRBV28; CDR3 DNA: TGTGCCAGTGGGAGGGTGTTTGGCTACACCTTC; CDR3 protein: CASGRVFGYTF
D gene: -; J gene: TRBJ1-1; clone size: -; V gene: TRBV7-8; CDR3 DNA: TGTGCCAGCAGCTTAGCGTCGGGGACTGAAGCTTTCTTT; CDR3 protein: CASSLASGTEAFF
D gene: -; J gene: TRBJ2-3; clone size: once; V gene: TRBV9; CDR3 DNA: TGTGCCAGCAGCGTAGTTGGTCTAGTCTCGGATACGCAGTATTTT; CDR3 protein: CASSVVGLVSDTQYF
D gene: -; J gene: TRBJ1-4; clone size: -; V gene: TRBV7-9; CDR3 DNA: TGTGCCAGCACCCACTCTGGGGTAACTAATGAAAAACTGTTTTTT; CDR3 protein: CASTHSGVTNEKLFF
D gene: TRBD1; J gene: TRBJ2-5; clone size: -; V gene: TRBV19; CDR3 DNA: TGTGCCAGTAGTAGGGACAGGGATTTTTCGAATGAGCAGTACTTC; CDR3 protein: CASSRDRDFSNEQYF
D gene: -; J gene: TRBJ1-1; clone size: -; V gene: TRBV18; CDR3 DNA: TGTGCCAGCTCACCACCGGGCTCTGAAGCTTTCTTT; CDR3 protein: CASSPPGSEAFF
D gene: -; J gene: TRBJ2-7; clone size: -; V gene: TRBV5-1; CDR3 DNA: TGCGCCAGCAGCTTGCCCAAGCGCTACGAGCAGTACTTC; CDR3 protein: CASSLPKRYEQYF
D gene: TRBD1; J gene: TRBJ2-5; clone size: -; V gene: TRBV27; CDR3 DNA: TGTGCCAGCAAGTCCGGGACAGGGGGCCGAGAGACCCAGTACTTC; CDR3 protein: CASKSGTGGRETQYF
D gene: -; J gene: TRBJ1-5; clone size: -; V gene: TRBV7-8; CDR3 DNA: TGTGCCAGCAGCTCCCGGGGAGGGGCTCAGCCCCAGCATTTT; CDR3 protein: CASSSRGGAQPQHF
D gene: -; J gene: TRBJ2-1; clone size: -; V gene: TRBV11-3; CDR3 DNA: TGTGCCAGCAGCTTGGGACGGGAGTGGGAGCAGTTCTTC; CDR3 protein: CASSLGREWEQFF
D gene: TRBD1; J gene: TRBJ2-5; clone size: -; V gene: TRBV5-6; CDR3 DNA: TGTGCCAGCAGCTTACAGGGGGCAGGCGGGGAGACCCAGTACTTC; CDR3 protein: CASSLQGAGGETQYF
D gene: TRBD1; J gene: TRBJ2-5; clone size: -; V gene: TRBV5-6; CDR3 DNA: TGTGCCAGCAGCACGCTACGGGACAGGCACACACAAGAGACCCAGTACTTC; CDR3 protein: CASSTLRDRHTQETQYF
D gene: -; J gene: TRBJ2-7; clone size: -; V gene: TRBV28; CDR3 DNA: TGTGCCAGCAGAACAGATTCCTACGAGCAGTACTTC; CDR3 protein: CASRTDSYEQYF
D gene: -; J gene: TRBJ2-7; clone size: -; V gene: TRBV5-1; CDR3 DNA: TGCGCCAGCAGCTTGAGTGGCGGGCCATCTTCCTACGAGCAGTACTTC; CDR3 protein: CASSLSGGPSSYEQYF
D gene: TRBD1; J gene: TRBJ1-4; clone size: few; V gene: TRBV28; CDR3 DNA: TGTGCCAGCAGCTATACAGGGGTGGGACATGAAAAACTGTTTTTT; CDR3 protein: CASSYTGVGHEKLFF
D gene: TRBD2; J gene: TRBJ2-7; clone size: once; V gene: TRBV19; CDR3 DNA: TGTGCCAGTACCCCTAGCGGGAGTTCCTACGAGCAGTACTTC; CDR3 protein: CASTPSGSSYEQYF
D gene: -; J gene: TRBJ1-4; clone size: -; V gene: TRBV13; CDR3 DNA: TGTGCCAGCAGCTCGGGAACGGGAGGGGAAAAACTGTTTTTT; CDR3 protein: CASSSGTGGEKLFF
D gene: TRBD2; J gene: TRBJ2-1; clone size: -; V gene: TRBV7-9; CDR3 DNA: TGTGCCAGCAGCCGACCGGGACTAGCGGGAGTGAATGAGCAGTTCTTC; CDR3 protein: CASSRPGLAGVNEQFF
D gene: -; J gene: TRBJ2-3; clone size: -; V gene: TRBV30; CDR3 DNA: TGTGCCTGGAGTGTCGGGACAACCATTACAGATACGCAGTATTTT; CDR3 protein: CAWSVGTTITDTQYF
D gene: -; J gene: TRBJ2-7; clone size: few; V gene: TRBV27; CDR3 DNA: TGTGCCAGCAGTTACAGGGACGGCTCGGAAGAGCAGTACTTC; CDR3 protein: CASSYRDGSEEQYF
D gene: -; J gene: TRBJ2-2; clone size: -; V gene: TRBV29-1; CDR3 DNA: TGCAGCGCTCAAGCCGGGACCTCGGCCGGGGAGCTGTTTTTT; CDR3 protein: CSAQAGTSAGELFF
D gene: -; J gene: TRBJ2-5; clone size: -; V gene: TRBV7-8; CDR3 DNA: TGTGCCAGCAGCCCAGCTCGGGGTCAGTACTTC; CDR3 protein: CASSPARGQYF
D gene: -; J gene: TRBJ2-2; clone size: -; V gene: TRBV7-2; CDR3 DNA: TGCGCCAGCAGCCTGACCCACACGAACACCGGGGAGCTGTTTTTT; CDR3 protein: CASSLTHTNTGELFF
D gene: -; J gene: TRBJ1-3; clone size: -; V gene: TRBV7-9; CDR3 DNA: TGTGCCAGCTTTCGTGGGGGGCCTGGAAACACCATATATTTT; CDR3 protein: CASFRGGPGNTIYF
D gene: -; J gene: TRBJ2-7; clone size: -; V gene: TRBV29-1; CDR3 DNA: TGCAGCGTTGGGTTGTCGAGGGGGGGGGACCTCCTCTCCTACGAGCAGTACTTC; CDR3 protein: CSVGLSRGGDLLSYEQYF
D gene: -; J gene: TRBJ1-1; clone size: -; V gene: TRBV29-1; CDR3 DNA: TGCAGCGTTACCGGGACTAGCGGGATTGTTGCTTTCTTT; CDR3 protein: CSVTGTSGIVAFF
D gene: TRBD1; J gene: TRBJ1-4; clone size: -; V gene: TRBV28; CDR3 DNA: TGTGCCAGCACCACTAGGGGACAGGGGACTGAAAAACTGTTTTTT; CDR3 protein: CASTTRGQGTEKLFF
D gene: -; J gene: TRBJ2-7; clone size: many; V gene: TRBV21-1; CDR3 DNA: TGTGCCAGCACGGTCCAGCCCATGCCCGAGCAGTACTTC; CDR3 protein: CASTVQPMPEQYF
D gene: -; J gene: TRBJ1-1; clone size: -; V gene: TRBV6-1; CDR3 DNA: TGTGCCAGCTCGGGACTCACGAACACTGAAGCTTTCTTT; CDR3 protein: CASSGLTNTEAFF